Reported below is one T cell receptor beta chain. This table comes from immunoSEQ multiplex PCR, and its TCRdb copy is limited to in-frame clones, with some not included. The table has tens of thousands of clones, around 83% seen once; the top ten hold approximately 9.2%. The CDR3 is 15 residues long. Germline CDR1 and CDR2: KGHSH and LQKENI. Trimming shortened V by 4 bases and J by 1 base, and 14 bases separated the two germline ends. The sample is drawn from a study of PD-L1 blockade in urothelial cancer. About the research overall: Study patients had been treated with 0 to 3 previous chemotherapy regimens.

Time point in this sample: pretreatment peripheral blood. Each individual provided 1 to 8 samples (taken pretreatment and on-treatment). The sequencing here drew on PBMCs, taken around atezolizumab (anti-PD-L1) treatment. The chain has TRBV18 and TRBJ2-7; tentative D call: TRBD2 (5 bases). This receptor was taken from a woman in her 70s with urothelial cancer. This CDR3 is CASSHSADGSYEQYF. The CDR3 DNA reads TGTGCCAGCTCACACTCAGCGGATGGGTCCTACGAGCAGTACTTC.